Given below is one T cell receptor beta chain in context. CDR3 length: 12 amino acids. The V segment lost 5 bases and the J segment 6 bases; nucleotides outside the gene matches: 2. Clones were sequenced by immunoSEQ multiplex PCR, and TCRdb holds only the in-frame ones, with some missing. The repertoire includes some 290,000 clones, around 86% of them detected once, and around 3.6% sits in the top ten. This sample was included in a study of blood T cell repertoires in COVID-19. The specimen sequenced was peripheral blood. The chain has TRBV12-3 or TRBV12-4 and TRBJ2-7, with 9 bases fitting TRBD1. This TCR was sampled from a man between 18 and 35 years old with active or convalescent COVID-19. The CDR3 spells CASSGQGSEQYF. CDR3 DNA: TGTGCCAGCAGTGGACAGGGGTCCGAGCAGTACTTC.